The 16 T cell receptor beta chains presented below share a single source sample, sequenced in a study of blood T cells in healthy people across ages. Using a J-beta primer mix together with a sample-barcoded 5' primer, a second PCR was run for about 6 to 11 cycles. TCRdb reprocessed the 5' RACE reads with MiXCR, giving one entry per CDR3 protein. The profile shows 1.5 million to 2 million distinct CDR3 sequences, about 50% of them singletons. Sequencing input: blood. The receptors shown here come from a woman aged 40 to 50 in good health.

The CDR3 reads CASSYSTDMEYF. The CDR3 coding sequence is TGTGCCAGCAGCTATAGCACAGATATGGAGTATTTT. V usage is TRBV12-3 or TRBV12-4 and J usage is TRBJ2-3; D remains ambiguous. The CDR3 has 12 amino acids. V was clipped by 6 bases and J by 13 bases, with 17 bases between them.

The V call is TRBV20-1, the J call TRBJ2-7, with 7 bases identical to TRBD1. The V and J ends lost 2 bases and 7 bases, in that order; junction bases with no gene match: 20. Germline CDR1 and CDR2: DFQATT and SNEGSKA (reference sequence). The CDR3 covers 17 residues. This CDR3 is CSARTQQGTLNYNEQYF. In DNA form, the CDR3 reads TGCAGTGCTAGAACACAACAGGGGACCCTAAACTACAATGAGCAGTACTTC.

The chain combines TRBV20-1 with TRBJ2-7; D uncertain. V was pared by 6 bases and J by 3 bases, with 15 bases between. Germline lookup yields CDR1 DFQATT and CDR2 SNEGSKA (reference sequence). The CDR3 covers 13 residues. CDR3 sequence (DNA): TGCAGTGCGACAAACCCGAACGGCTACGAGCAGTACTTC. This encodes CSATNPNGYEQYF.

This clonotype was detected a few times. This chain connects TRBV20-1 to TRBJ2-3; no clear D gene. V dropped 0 bases and J dropped 3 bases, with 7 bases sitting between them. CDR1 and CDR2 (germline): DFQATT, SNEGSKA (reference sequence). The CDR3 is made up of 13 amino acids. The DNA of the CDR3 is TGCAGTGCTAGAGATCCAGCGACAGATACGCAGTATTTT. Translated: CSARDPATDTQYF.

This chain joins TRBV6-5 and TRBJ2-6, with unresolved D. CDR3 length equals 12 residues. V was shortened by 8 bases and J by 3 bases, with 5 bases between the two germline ends. Per germline, CDR1 MNHEY and CDR2 SVGAGI. The CDR3 spells CASANGANVLTF. Here the CDR3 DNA reads TGTGCCAGCGCGAATGGGGCCAACGTCCTGACTTTC.

This chain links TRBV29-1 with TRBJ1-2; D is perhaps TRBD1 (6 bases). Trimming cost V 1 base and J 3 bases, with 15 bases left between them. Germline CDR1 SQVTM, CDR2 ANQGSEA. The CDR3 extends over 15 amino acids. The CDR3 loop is CSVEGQAPGYYGYTF. CDR3 bases: TGCAGCGTTGAAGGACAGGCTCCGGGCTACTATGGCTACACCTTC.

The V call is TRBV11-3, the J call TRBJ2-3; D may be TRBD1 or TRBD2 (5 bases each). This CDR3 contains 13 residues. Germline V CDR1 and CDR2: SGHNT, YENEEA. Trimming pared 5 bases from V and 3 bases from J, leaving 9 bases between. CDR3 residues: CASSHEGTDTQYF. The CDR3 DNA follows: TGTGCCAGCAGCCACGAGGGGACAGATACGCAGTATTTT.

The chain is built from TRBV12-3 or TRBV12-4 and TRBJ2-5, with 7 positions matching TRBD2. Trimming removed 5 bases from V and 4 bases from J; junction bases left unmatched: 7. The CDR3 length is 14 residues. For the CDR3, the DNA is TGTGCCAGCAGTGACCCGACTAGCAGAGAGACCCAGTACTTC. Its translation is CASSDPTSRETQYF.

The CDR3 spells CASSRTSGGAVTDTQYF. Written as DNA, the CDR3 is TGTGCCAGCTCCCGGACTAGCGGGGGGGCCGTGACAGATACGCAGTATTTT. This sequence joins TRBV6-1 and TRBJ2-3, with TRBD2 identical over 15 bases. The trim removed 8 bases at V and 3 bases at J, leaving 9 bases unmatched. The germline gives CDR1 MNHNS, CDR2 SASEGT. The length of the CDR3 is 17 residues.

The chain couples TRBV18 to TRBJ1-1, with 7 positions matching TRBD1. CDR3 length: 15 amino acids. Trimming cost V 5 bases and J 6 bases; bases outside gene matches: 12. Per germline, CDR1 KGHSH and CDR2 LQKENI. CDR3 bases: TGTGCCAGCTCAACCCGACAGGGATGGGTCTCTGAAGCTTTCTTT. Its translation is CASSTRQGWVSEAFF.

The chain recombines TRBV25-1 with TRBJ1-1; possibly TRBD1 for D (6 bases). CDR3 length equals 14 residues. Looked up from germline, CDR1 is MGHDK and CDR2 is SYGVNS. Deletions cut 4 bases from V and 4 bases from J, with 13 bases between. The CDR3 DNA is TGTGCCAGCAGTGCGCAGGGGACTAGCACTGAAGCTTTCTTT. Its translation is CASSAQGTSTEAFF.

Remarks on this clonotype: One end of the junction does not line up with germline, which may come from a read error. The V and J genes are TRBV29-1 and TRBJ2-7; TRBD2 agrees at 11 bases. CDR3 length: 14 residues. Looked up from germline, CDR1 is SQVTM and CDR2 is ANQGSEA. CDR3 nucleotides: TGCAGCGTTGCCGGGACTAGCGGAACCTACGAACAGTACTTC. It translates to CSVAGTSGTYEQYF.

The V gene is TRBV28, the J gene TRBJ2-1; TRBD1 matches 8 bases. The trim removed 5 bases at V and 8 bases at J, leaving 11 bases unmatched. Germline V CDR1 and CDR2: MDHEN, SYDVKM. The CDR3 runs to 15 residues. As DNA, the CDR3 is TGTGCCAGCAGTCGCAGGGGGCGAGGTCCTCATGAGCAGTTCTTC. This sequence encodes CASSRRGRGPHEQFF.

The rearrangement links TRBV27 to TRBJ2-3, with unresolved D. V was shortened by 2 bases and J by 6 bases, with 15 bases between the two germline ends. This CDR3 is built from 15 residues. Germline assignment: CDR1 MNHEY and CDR2 SMNVEV (reference sequence). The CDR3 region has the DNA TGTGCCAGCAGTTTAGAGAGTTTGGTCCCGGATACGCAGTATTTT. It is translated as CASSLESLVPDTQYF.

V is TRBV3-1 and J is TRBJ1-2; D uncertain. V was trimmed by 0 bases and J by 6 bases, leaving 11 bases between them. Germline V gene data show CDR1 as LGHDT and CDR2 as YNNKEL (reference sequence). The length of the CDR3 is 14 residues. DNA of the CDR3: TGTGCCAGCAGCCAAGATGTGGCAGCACATGGCTACACCTTC. It yields the protein CASSQDVAAHGYTF.

V usage is TRBV24-1 and J usage is TRBJ2-1; D might be TRBD2 (6 bases). TRBJ2-7 explains the end of the DNA better; the J call may be wrong. Germline values: CDR1 KGHDR, CDR2 SFDVKD. The CDR3 runs 17 residues. The CDR3 DNA follows: TGTGCCACCAGTGATAGGGGAGGAGATAGCTCCTACAATGAGCAGTACTTC. Amino acid sequence: CATSDRGGDSSYNEQYF.